This section outlines one T cell receptor beta chain sequence together with its context. Antigen specificity is unknown. TCRdb's copy holds only in-frame clones and misses some; the assay was immunoSEQ multiplex PCR. The sample yields about 85,000 clones, roughly 80% seen once. The data belong to a study of cytotoxic CD8 clonotypes in ibrutinib-treated CLL. The overall study: Of a cohort that held about a dozen relapsed/refractory and around 14 treatment-naive patients, roughly 18 were IGHV unmutated. Response was recorded as partial in 24 patients and complete in 2; at median about 64 months, approximately 14 remained remitted and about 12 had progressed. Response samples were drawn at a median of roughly 13 months of treatment, range 6 to 36. Study-wide findings and caveats: The study found clonality rose at ibrutinib response, then fell toward baseline at progression.

Sequences were derived from PBMCs, sampled after 12 months of ibrutinib treatment. The clonotype was recovered from a human donor with chronic lymphocytic leukemia.

CDR3 sequence (DNA): TGTGCCTGGAGTCGGCTGGAGCCAGGGGAGCTGTTTTTT. Encoded protein: CAWSRLEPGELFF. The chain combines TRBV30 with TRBJ2-2, with unresolved D. CDR1 is GTSNPN, CDR2 SVGIG, per germline (reference sequence). The V and J ends lost 2 bases and 8 bases respectively, with 12 bases between them. CDR3 length: 13 amino acids.